This T cell receptor (beta chain) appears in the sequencing data of a study of OX40 agonist ivuxolimab in advanced cancers. Whole-study context: Partial responses were observed in three patients, of whom one had hepatocellular carcinoma and two had cutaneous melanoma.

Repertoires were generated with immunoSEQ multiplex PCR, while TCRdb's copy carries only in-frame clones and drops some. The table shows about 98,000 clones, with around 90% occurring only once. As concerns this clone: What it recognizes is unknown.

Findings and limits, study-wide: Some nonresponders also had low normalized T-cell clonal expansion.

Germline trimming cut 4 bases from V and 5 bases from J; bases unmatched to any gene: 8. The CDR3 has 15 residues. CDR1 is SGDLS and CDR2 is YYNGEE in the germline V gene. The input for sequencing was CD4+ or CD8+ T cells sorted from blood, taken in a trial of the OX40 agonist ivuxolimab. This chain joins TRBV9 and TRBJ2-1; the match to TRBD2 covers 8 bases. This clonotype was obtained from an adult with an advanced solid tumor such as melanoma, head and neck, liver or kidney cancer. The CDR3: CASSPRSGGHNEQFF. The CDR3 DNA is TGTGCCAGCAGCCCGAGGTCGGGGGGGCACAATGAGCAGTTCTTC.